The clone carrying this T cell receptor (beta chain) appeared many times. The antigen is unknown. Enrolled ophthalmopathy patients presented with a Clinical Activity Score of at least 3, a NOSPECS grade of at least 4, and disease duration under 3 months. The authors obtained PBMCs from roughly 9.7 ml of fresh peripheral blood. This sample is drawn from a study of T cells in Graves' hyperthyroidism and ophthalmopathy. Study-wide results and caveats: A 13 V-J model separated ophthalmopathy from stable hyperthyroidism.

Germline V gene lookup returns CDR1 SNHLY and CDR2 FYNNEI. The V and J ends lost 6 bases and 8 bases respectively, with 11 bases between them. The CDR3 is 12 amino acids. TCR beta CDR3 regions were amplified from RNA. Carried out on the TCR CDR3, a first-round RT-PCR used the HTBI primer set. From the multiplex PCR reads, TCRdb called clonotypes with MiXCR, one entry per CDR3 protein. The sample lists hundreds of thousands of distinct CDR3 sequences; around 20% were seen once. This receptor was obtained from a man aged 40-49 years with Graves' ophthalmopathy. V and J are TRBV2 and TRBJ2-1; tentative D call: TRBD1 (6 bases). Sequenced input: blood. CDR3 sequence reads: CASRGAGDEQFF. In DNA form, the CDR3 reads TGTGCCAGCAGGGGGGCAGGGGATGAGCAGTTCTTC.